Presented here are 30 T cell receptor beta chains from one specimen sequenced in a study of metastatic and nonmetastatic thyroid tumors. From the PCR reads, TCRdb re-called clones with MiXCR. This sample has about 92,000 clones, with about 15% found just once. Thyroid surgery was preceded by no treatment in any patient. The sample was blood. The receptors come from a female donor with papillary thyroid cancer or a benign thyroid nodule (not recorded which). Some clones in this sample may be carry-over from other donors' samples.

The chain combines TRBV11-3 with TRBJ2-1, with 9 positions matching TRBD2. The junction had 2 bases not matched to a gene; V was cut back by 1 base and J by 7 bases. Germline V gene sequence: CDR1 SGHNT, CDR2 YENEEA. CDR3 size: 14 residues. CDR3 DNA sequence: TGTGCCAGCAGCTTAGTGGCGGGGGGGAATGAGCAGTTCTTC. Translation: CASSLVAGGNEQFF.

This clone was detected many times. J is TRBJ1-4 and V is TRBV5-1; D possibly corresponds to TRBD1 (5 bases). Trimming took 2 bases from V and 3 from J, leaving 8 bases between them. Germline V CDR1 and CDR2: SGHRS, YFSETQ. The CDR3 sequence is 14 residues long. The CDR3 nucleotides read TGCGCCAGCAGCTTTCAGGGTTCTAATGAAAAACTGTTTTTT. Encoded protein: CASSFQGSNEKLFF.

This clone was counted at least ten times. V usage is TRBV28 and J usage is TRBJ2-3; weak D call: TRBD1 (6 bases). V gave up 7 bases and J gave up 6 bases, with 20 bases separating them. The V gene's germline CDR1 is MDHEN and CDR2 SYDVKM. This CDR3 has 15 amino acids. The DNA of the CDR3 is TGTGCCAGCACCTCCCAACTGGGGGCAGGGGATACGCAGTATTTT. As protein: CASTSQLGAGDTQYF.

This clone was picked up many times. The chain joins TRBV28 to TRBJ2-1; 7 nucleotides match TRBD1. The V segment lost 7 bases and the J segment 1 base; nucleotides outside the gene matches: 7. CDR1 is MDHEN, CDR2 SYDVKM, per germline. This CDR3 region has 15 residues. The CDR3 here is CASTRDSDSYNEQFF. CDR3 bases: TGTGCCAGCACTCGGGACAGTGATTCCTACAATGAGCAGTTCTTC. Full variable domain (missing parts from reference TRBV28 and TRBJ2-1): DVKVTQSSRYLVKRTGEKVFLECVQDMDHENMFWYRQDPGLGLRLIYFSYDVKMKEKGDIPEGYSVSREKKERFSLILESASTNQTSMYLCASTRDSDSYNEQFFGPGTRLTVL.

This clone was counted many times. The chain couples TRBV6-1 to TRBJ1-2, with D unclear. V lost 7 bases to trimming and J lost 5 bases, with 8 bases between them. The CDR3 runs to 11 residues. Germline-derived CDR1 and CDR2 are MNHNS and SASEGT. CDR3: CASNLYYGYTF. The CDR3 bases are TGTGCCAGCAACCTCTATTATGGCTACACCTTC.

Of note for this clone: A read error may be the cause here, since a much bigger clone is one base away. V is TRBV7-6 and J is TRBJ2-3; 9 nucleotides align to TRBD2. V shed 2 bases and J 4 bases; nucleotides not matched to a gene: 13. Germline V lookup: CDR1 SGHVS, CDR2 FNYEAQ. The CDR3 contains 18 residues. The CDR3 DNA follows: TGTGCCAGCAGCTTATCTGTTAGCGGGGGAGGCGGTGCAGATACGCAGTATTTT. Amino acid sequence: CASSLSVSGGGGADTQYF.

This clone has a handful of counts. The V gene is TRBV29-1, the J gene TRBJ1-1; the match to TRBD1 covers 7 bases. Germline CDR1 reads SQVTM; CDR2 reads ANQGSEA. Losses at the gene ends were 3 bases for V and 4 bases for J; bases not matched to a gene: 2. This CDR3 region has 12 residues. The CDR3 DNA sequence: TGCAGCGTTGATGCAGGGGGCACTGAAGCTTTCTTT. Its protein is CSVDAGGTEAFF.

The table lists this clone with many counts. The CDR3 coding sequence is TGTGCCAGCAGTTGGGGTGGCGGGGGGCAGCCCCAGCATTTT. Translated, it gives CASSWGGGGQPQHF. The chain carries TRBV6-1 and TRBJ1-5, with D perhaps matching TRBD1 (5 bases). CDR3 size: 14 residues. CDR1 and CDR2 from the germline V gene are MNHNS and SASEGT. V shed 5 bases and J shed 7 bases, with 15 bases lying between them.

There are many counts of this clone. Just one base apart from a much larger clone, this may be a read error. Here the CDR3 reads CASSPNLKGSGGMYEQYF. The CDR3 DNA reads TGTGCCAGCAGTCCCAATTTAAAAGGGTCAGGGGGTATGTACGAGCAGTACTTC. The chain links TRBV28 to TRBJ2-7; 7 nucleotides match TRBD1. The CDR3 has 18 residues. Trimming took 5 bases from V and 4 from J; bases not matched to a gene: 20. Germline CDR1 MDHEN, CDR2 SYDVKM.

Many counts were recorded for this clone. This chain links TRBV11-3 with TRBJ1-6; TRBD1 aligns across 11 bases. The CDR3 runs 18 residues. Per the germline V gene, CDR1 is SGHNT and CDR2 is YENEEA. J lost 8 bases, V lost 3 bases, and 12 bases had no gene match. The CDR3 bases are TGTGCCAGCAGCTTGACCGGACAGGGGGCGAGCGCGGATTCACCCCTCCACTTT. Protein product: CASSLTGQGASADSPLHF.

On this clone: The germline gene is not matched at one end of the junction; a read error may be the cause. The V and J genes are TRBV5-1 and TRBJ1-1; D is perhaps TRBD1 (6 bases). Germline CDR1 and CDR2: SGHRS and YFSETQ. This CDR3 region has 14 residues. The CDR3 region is CASSPIRGGTEAFF. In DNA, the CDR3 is TGCGCCAGCAGCCCAATCAGGGGCGGCACTGAAGCCTTCTTT.

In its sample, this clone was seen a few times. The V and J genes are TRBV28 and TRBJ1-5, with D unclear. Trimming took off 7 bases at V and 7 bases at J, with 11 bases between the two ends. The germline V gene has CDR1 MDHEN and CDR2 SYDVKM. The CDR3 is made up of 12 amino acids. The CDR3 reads CASTLVGQPQHF. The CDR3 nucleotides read TGTGCCAGCACCCTCGTAGGGCAGCCCCAGCATTTT.

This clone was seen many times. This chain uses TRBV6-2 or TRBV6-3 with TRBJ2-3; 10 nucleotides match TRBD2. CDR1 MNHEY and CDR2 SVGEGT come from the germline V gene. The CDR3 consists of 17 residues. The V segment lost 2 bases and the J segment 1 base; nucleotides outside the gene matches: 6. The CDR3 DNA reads TGTGCCAGCAGTTACGGAGCGGGGGGGCCGGGCACAGATACGCAGTATTTT. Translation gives CASSYGAGGPGTDTQYF.

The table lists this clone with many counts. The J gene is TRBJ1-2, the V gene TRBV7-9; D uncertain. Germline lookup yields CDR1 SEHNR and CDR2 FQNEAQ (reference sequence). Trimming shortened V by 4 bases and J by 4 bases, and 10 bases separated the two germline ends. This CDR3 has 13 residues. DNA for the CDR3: TGTGCCAGCAGCTCGAGGCAGGTCTATGGCTACACCTTC. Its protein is CASSSRQVYGYTF.

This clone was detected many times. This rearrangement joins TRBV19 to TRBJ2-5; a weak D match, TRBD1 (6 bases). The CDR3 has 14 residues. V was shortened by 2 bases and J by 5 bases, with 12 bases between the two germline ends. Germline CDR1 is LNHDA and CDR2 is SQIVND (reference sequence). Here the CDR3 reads CASSITQGRETQYF. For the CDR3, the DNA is TGTGCCAGTAGTATAACACAGGGCCGCGAGACCCAGTACTTC.

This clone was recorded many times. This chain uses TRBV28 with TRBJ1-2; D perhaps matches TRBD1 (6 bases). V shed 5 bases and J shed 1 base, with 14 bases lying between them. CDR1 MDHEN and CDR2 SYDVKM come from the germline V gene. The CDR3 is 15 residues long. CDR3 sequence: CASSTQGLRNYGYTF. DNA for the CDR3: TGTGCCAGCAGTACACAGGGCCTACGTAACTATGGCTACACCTTC.

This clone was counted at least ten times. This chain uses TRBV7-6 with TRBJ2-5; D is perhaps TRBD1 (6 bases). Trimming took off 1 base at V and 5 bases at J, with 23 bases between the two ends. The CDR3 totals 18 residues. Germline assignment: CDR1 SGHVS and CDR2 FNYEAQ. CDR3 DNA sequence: TGTGCCAGCAGCTTAGTACCACAGGGCCCCAGGGTTCGGGAGACCCAGTACTTC. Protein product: CASSLVPQGPRVRETQYF.

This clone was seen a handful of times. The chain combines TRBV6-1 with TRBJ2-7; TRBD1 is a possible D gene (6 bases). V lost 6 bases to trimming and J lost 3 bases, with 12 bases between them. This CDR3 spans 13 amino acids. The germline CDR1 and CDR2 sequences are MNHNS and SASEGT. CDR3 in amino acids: CASSEIGGYEQYF. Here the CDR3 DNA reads TGTGCCAGCAGCGAGATAGGGGGCTACGAGCAGTACTTC.

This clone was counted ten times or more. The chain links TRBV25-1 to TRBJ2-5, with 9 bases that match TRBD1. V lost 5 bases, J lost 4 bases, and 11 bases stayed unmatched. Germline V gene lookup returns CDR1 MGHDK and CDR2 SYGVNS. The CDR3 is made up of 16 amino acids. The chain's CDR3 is CASSTGGGRGAETQYF. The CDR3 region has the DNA TGTGCCAGCAGTACAGGGGGCGGTCGGGGCGCAGAGACCCAGTACTTC.

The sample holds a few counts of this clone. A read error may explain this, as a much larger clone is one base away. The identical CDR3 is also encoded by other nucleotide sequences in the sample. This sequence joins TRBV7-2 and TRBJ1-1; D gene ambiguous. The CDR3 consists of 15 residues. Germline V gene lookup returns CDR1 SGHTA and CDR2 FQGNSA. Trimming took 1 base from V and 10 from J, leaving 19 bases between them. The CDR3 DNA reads TGTGCCAGCAGCTTAGGCGTAGGCAGTCACTCAGTAGCTTTCTTT. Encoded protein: CASSLGVGSHSVAFF.

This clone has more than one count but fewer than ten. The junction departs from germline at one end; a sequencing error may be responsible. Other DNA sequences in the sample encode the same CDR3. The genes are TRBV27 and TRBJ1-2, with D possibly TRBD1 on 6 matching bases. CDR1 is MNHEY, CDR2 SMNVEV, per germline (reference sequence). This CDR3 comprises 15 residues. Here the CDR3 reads CASSFSEDSRYGYTF. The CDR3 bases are TGTGCCAGTAGTTTCTCGGAGGACAGCCGCTATGGCTACACCTTC.

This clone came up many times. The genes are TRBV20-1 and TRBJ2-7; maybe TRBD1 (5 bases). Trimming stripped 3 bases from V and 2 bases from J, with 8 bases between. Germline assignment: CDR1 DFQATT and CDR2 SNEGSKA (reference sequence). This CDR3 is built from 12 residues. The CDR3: CSASDSAYEQYF. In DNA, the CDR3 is TGCAGTGCTAGTGACAGCGCCTACGAGCAGTACTTC.

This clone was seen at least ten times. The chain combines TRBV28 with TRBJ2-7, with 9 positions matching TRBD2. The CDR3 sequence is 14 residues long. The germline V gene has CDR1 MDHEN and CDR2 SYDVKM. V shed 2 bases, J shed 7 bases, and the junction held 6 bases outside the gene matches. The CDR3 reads CASSLQRGAQEQYF. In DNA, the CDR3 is TGTGCCAGCAGTTTACAGCGGGGGGCGCAGGAGCAGTACTTC.

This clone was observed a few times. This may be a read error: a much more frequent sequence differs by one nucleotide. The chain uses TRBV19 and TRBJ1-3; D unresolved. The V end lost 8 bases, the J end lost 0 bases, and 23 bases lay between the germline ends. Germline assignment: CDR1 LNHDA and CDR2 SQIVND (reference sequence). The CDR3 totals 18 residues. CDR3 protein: CASSSLPGQCFSGNTIYF. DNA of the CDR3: TGTGCCAGTTCCTCACTGCCGGGTCAGTGTTTCTCTGGAAACACCATATATTTT.

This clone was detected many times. The CDR3 here is CASSLGGGNQPQHF. CDR3 nucleotides: TGTGCCAGCAGCTTGGGAGGGGGCAATCAGCCCCAGCATTTT. V gene TRBV7-6 combines with J gene TRBJ1-5; a possible D gene is TRBD1 (5 bases). Germline V CDR1 and CDR2: SGHVS, FNYEAQ. This CDR3 contains 14 residues. V lost 3 bases to trimming and J lost 2 bases, with 8 bases between them.

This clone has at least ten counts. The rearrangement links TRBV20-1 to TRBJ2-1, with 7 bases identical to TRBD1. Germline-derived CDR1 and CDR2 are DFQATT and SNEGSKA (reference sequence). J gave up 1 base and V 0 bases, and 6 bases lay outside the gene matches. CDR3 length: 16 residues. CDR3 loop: CSARDAQGISYNEQFF. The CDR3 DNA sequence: TGCAGTGCTAGAGACGCACAGGGGATATCCTACAATGAGCAGTTCTTC.

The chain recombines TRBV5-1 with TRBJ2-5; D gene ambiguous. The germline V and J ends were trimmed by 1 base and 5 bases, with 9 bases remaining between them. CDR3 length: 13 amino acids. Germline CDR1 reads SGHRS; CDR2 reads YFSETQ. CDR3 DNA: TGCGCCAGCAGCTTGTCTAGAAAGGAGACCCAGTACTTC. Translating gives CASSLSRKETQYF.

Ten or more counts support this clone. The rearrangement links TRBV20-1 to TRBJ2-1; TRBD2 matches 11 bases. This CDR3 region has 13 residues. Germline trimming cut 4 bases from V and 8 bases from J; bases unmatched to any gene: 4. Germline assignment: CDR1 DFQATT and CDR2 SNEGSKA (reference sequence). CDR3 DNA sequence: TGCAGTGCTATTAGCGGGGGGGGTGATGAGCAGTTCTTC. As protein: CSAISGGGDEQFF.

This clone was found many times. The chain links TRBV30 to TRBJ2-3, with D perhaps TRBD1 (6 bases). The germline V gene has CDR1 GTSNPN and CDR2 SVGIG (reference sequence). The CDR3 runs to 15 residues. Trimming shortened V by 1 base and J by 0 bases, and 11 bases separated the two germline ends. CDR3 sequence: CAWSEGHFSTDTQYF. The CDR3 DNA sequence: TGTGCCTGGAGTGAGGGACACTTTAGCACAGATACGCAGTATTTT.

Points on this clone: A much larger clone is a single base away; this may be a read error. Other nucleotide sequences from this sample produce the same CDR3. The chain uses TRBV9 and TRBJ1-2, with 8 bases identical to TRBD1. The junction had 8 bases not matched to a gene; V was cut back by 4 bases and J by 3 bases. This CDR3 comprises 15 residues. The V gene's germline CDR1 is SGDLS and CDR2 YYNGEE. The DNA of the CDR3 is TGTGCCAGCAGCCCACAGGACAGGGCCGACTATGGCTACACCTTC. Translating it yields CASSPQDRADYGYTF.